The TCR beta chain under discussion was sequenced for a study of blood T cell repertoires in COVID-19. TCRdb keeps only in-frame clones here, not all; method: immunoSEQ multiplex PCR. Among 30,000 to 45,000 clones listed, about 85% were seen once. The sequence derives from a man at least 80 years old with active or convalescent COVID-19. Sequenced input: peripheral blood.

The CDR3 sequence is CASSLANRGELFF. For the CDR3, the DNA is TGTGCCAGCAGCTTAGCGAACAGGGGCGAACTGTTTTTT. The chain has TRBV5-4 and TRBJ1-4; TRBD1 agrees at 7 bases. This CDR3 has 13 residues. Trimming at V came to 2 bases and at J to 12 bases, leaving 7 bases not matched to a gene. Germline CDR1 reads SGHNT; CDR2 reads YYREEE (reference sequence).